The 16 T cell receptor beta chains given below trace back to one sample, sequenced in a study of T cells in Graves' hyperthyroidism and ophthalmopathy. Using RNA transcripts as the source, TCR beta CDR3 regions were amplified. HTBI primers were employed in a first-round RT-PCR of the TCR CDR3. MiXCR was run by TCRdb on the multiplex PCR reads, yielding one entry per CDR3 protein. Among 300,000 to 350,000 distinct CDR3 sequences listed, approximately 18% were seen once. Material: blood. These receptors all come from a woman in her forties or fifties with Graves' hyperthyroidism.

For the CDR3, the DNA is TGTGCCAGCAGTGATTTTGGGTTAAGGAATCAGCCCCAGCATTTT. Translated: CASSDFGLRNQPQHF. The chain joins TRBV6-1 to TRBJ1-5; D is unclear. Germline CDR1 MNHNS, CDR2 SASEGT. Trimming removed 3 bases from V and 4 bases from J, with 13 bases in between. The CDR3 is 15 amino acids.

The sample holds many counts of this clonotype. The chain has TRBV28 and TRBJ2-1, with TRBD2 matching over 10 bases. This CDR3 is 15 amino acids long. Losses at the gene ends were 6 bases for V and 2 bases for J; bases not matched to a gene: 4. CDR1 MDHEN and CDR2 SYDVKM come from the germline V gene. Here the CDR3 reads CASRASGSPYNEQFF. In DNA form, the CDR3 reads TGTGCCAGCAGGGCTAGCGGGAGTCCCTACAATGAGCAGTTCTTC.

The rearrangement joins TRBV5-1 to TRBJ2-1; D perhaps matches TRBD1 (6 bases). Between the trimmed V and J ends, which lost 1 base and 2 bases, there was a span of 7 bases. The germline CDR1 and CDR2 sequences are SGHRS and YFSETQ. The CDR3 totals 14 residues. CDR3 in DNA: TGCGCCAGCAGCTTGCAGGGGACCTACAATGAGCAGTTCTTC. It codes for CASSLQGTYNEQFF.

This clonotype was counted at least ten times. V gene TRBV20-1 combines with J gene TRBJ1-1; D not certain. Per germline, CDR1 DFQATT and CDR2 SNEGSKA (reference sequence). Deletions cut 0 bases from V and 0 bases from J, with 11 bases between. This CDR3 has 15 residues. The CDR3 loop reads CSARDDSAVNTEAFF. CDR3 coding DNA: TGCAGTGCTAGAGATGATTCAGCGGTGAACACTGAAGCTTTCTTT.

The chain joins TRBV28 to TRBJ1-4; D may be TRBD1 (5 bases). V lost 3 bases and J 8 bases, leaving 13 bases between the germline ends. Germline V gene lookup returns CDR1 MDHEN and CDR2 SYDVKM. This CDR3 is 14 amino acids long. CDR3 residues: CASSFGQGEEKLFF. CDR3 nucleotides: TGTGCCAGCAGTTTCGGTCAGGGAGAGGAAAAACTGTTTTTT.

The V call is TRBV20-1, the J call TRBJ1-5; TRBD1 matches 10 bases. The germline V gene encodes CDR1 DFQATT and CDR2 SNEGSKA (reference sequence). The CDR3 has 19 residues. V was clipped by 2 bases and J by 0 bases; unmatched bases: 13. CDR3 residues: CSARRDRGSLRHSNQPQHF. DNA of the CDR3: TGCAGTGCTAGACGGGACAGGGGCTCGCTGCGTCATAGCAATCAGCCCCAGCATTTT.

The gene calls are TRBV28 and TRBJ1-5, with unresolved D. CDR1 MDHEN and CDR2 SYDVKM come from the germline V gene. This CDR3 is built from 14 residues. The V and J ends lost 5 bases and 4 bases respectively, with 12 bases between them. The CDR3 spells CASSEPGVNQPQHF. The DNA of the CDR3 is TGTGCCAGCAGTGAACCGGGAGTGAATCAGCCCCAGCATTTT.

The V and J genes are TRBV19 and TRBJ1-5; the D gene is possibly TRBD1 (6 bases). The germline V gene has CDR1 LNHDA and CDR2 SQIVND (reference sequence). The CDR3 loop spans 16 amino acids. With 9 bases removed from V and 4 bases from J, the gap between germline ends came to 22 bases. The CDR3 is CASSLRGARGNQPQHF. The DNA for the CDR3 is TGTGCCAGCAGTTTACGGGGGGCTAGGGGGAATCAGCCCCAGCATTTT.

This clonotype showed up many times. V and J are TRBV30 and TRBJ2-5, with D maybe TRBD1 (6 bases). V was trimmed by 3 bases and J by 2 bases, leaving 10 bases between them. Germline CDR1 GTSNPN, CDR2 SVGIG (reference sequence). CDR3 length: 13 amino acids. This chain's CDR3 is CAWRGTLQETQYF. The CDR3 coding sequence is TGTGCCTGGAGAGGGACATTGCAAGAGACCCAGTACTTC.

Points on this clonotype: This may come from a read error, since a much larger clone is one base off. The V and J genes are TRBV28 and TRBJ2-1; TRBD1 matches at 8 bases. The J call is in doubt because the DNA end fits TRBJ2-7 better. The germline CDR1 and CDR2 sequences are MDHEN and SYDVKM. This CDR3 contains 14 residues. The CDR3 DNA reads TGTGCCAGCAGTTTTATGACAGGGGTCAATGAGCAGTACTTC. Translated, it gives CASSFMTGVNEQYF.

This clonotype was observed many times. This chain links TRBV28 with TRBJ2-7; TRBD1 is a possible D gene (7 bases). Germline V gene lookup returns CDR1 MDHEN and CDR2 SYDVKM. The CDR3 spans 14 residues. Deletions cut 5 bases from V and 3 bases from J, with 14 bases between. The CDR3 region is CASSTRQGGYEQYF. CDR3 DNA sequence: TGTGCCAGCAGTACCCGACAGGGAGGCTACGAGCAGTACTTC.

This clonotype was recorded a few times. V usage is TRBV2 and J usage is TRBJ1-2, with unresolved D. CDR3 length equals 12 residues. Deletions cut 8 bases from V and 2 bases from J, with 9 bases between. Germline V lookup: CDR1 SNHLY, CDR2 FYNNEI. The CDR3 DNA follows: TGTGCCAGCCCGGGCCCAAACTATGGCTACACCTTC. It is translated as CASPGPNYGYTF. Full variable domain (rest looked up from reference TRBV2 and TRBJ1-2): EPEVTQTPSHQVTQMGQEVILRCVPISNHLYFYWYRQILGQKVEFLVSFYNNEISEKSEIFDDQFSVERPDGSNFTLKIRSTKLEDSAMYFCASPGPNYGYTFGSGTRLTVV.

This clonotype was observed at least ten times. The chain is built from TRBV20-1 and TRBJ2-7, with D perhaps being TRBD1 or TRBD2 (5 bases each). Germline values: CDR1 DFQATT, CDR2 SNEGSKA (reference sequence). The CDR3 sequence is 14 residues long. V dropped 1 base and J dropped 3 bases, with 13 bases sitting between them. The CDR3 protein is CSARGPGTNYEQYV. DNA for the CDR3: TGCAGTGCTAGAGGCCCGGGGACCAACTACGAGCAGTACGTC.

The gene calls are TRBV9 and TRBJ2-7; D is possibly TRBD1 (6 bases). Trimming stripped 0 bases from V and 3 bases from J, with 10 bases between. The CDR3 covers 14 residues. Germline V gene sequence: CDR1 SGDLS, CDR2 YYNGEE. The CDR3 protein is CASSVGGQSYEQYF. In DNA, the CDR3 is TGTGCCAGCAGCGTAGGGGGACAAAGCTACGAGCAGTACTTC.

In its sample, this clonotype was seen a few times. The chain employs TRBV28 and TRBJ2-1, with TRBD2 matching 12 bases. Losses at the gene ends were 6 bases for V and 7 bases for J; bases not matched to a gene: 7. The germline V gene encodes CDR1 MDHEN and CDR2 SYDVKM. This CDR3 is built from 15 residues. CDR3 protein: CASSLTSGSRNEQFF. CDR3 sequence (DNA): TGTGCCAGCAGCTTGACTAGCGGGAGTCGTAATGAGCAGTTCTTC.

This clonotype was found many times. J is TRBJ2-5 and V is TRBV28, with 8 bases identical to TRBD2. CDR3 length equals 14 residues. Germline assignment: CDR1 MDHEN and CDR2 SYDVKM. V dropped 4 bases and J dropped 2; count of bases not matched to a gene: 3. CDR3 in DNA: TGTGCCAGCAGTTCCACTAGCGGACAAGAGACCCAGTACTTC. It specifies CASSSTSGQETQYF.